This TCR beta chain was obtained from a study of shared clonotypes between healthy human individuals. Regarding the study as a whole: Incompleteness in sorted-subset sequencing, despite large depth, was shown by rarefaction. Generally, naive subsets came out with larger estimated richness than memory subsets. It was the few donors that limited the genetic and exposure-history diversity represented.

Trimming cost V 3 bases and J 2 bases, with 14 bases left between them. From germline, CDR1 is MDHEN and CDR2 SYDVKM. The CDR3 contains 15 residues. As originally analysed: In the immunoSEQ data, sequences were junction-only and lacked quality scores, so filtering differed. Profiling relied on immunoSEQ multiplex PCR, and the TCRdb table lists in-frame clones only, not all of them. Clonal size and the V and J genes are those of that table, whereas D and trimming came from the DNA. The profile shows millions of clones, 93% of them singletons. With regard to this clone: Its specificity is unknown.

The chain employs TRBV28 and TRBJ2-7; possibly TRBD1 for D (6 bases). This receptor was obtained from a man in his late teens or twenties in good health. Some clones in this sample may be carry-over from other donors' samples. Material: naive CD4+ T cells from PBMCs. Subset: CD45RA+ positively selected. The CDR3 sequence is CASSFAGTSTYEQYF. The CDR3 DNA reads as TGTGCCAGCAGTTTCGCTGGGACAAGTACCTACGAGCAGTACTTC.